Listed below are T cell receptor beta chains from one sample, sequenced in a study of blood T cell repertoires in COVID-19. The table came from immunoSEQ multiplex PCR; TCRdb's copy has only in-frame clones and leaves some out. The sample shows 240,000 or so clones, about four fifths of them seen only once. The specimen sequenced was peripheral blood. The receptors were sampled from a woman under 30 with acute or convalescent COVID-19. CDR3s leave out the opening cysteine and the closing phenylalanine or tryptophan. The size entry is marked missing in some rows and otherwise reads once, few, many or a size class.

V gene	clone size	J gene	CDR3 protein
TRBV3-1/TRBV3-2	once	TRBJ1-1	ASSQLQANTEAF
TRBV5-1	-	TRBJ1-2	ASSLTGEGYT
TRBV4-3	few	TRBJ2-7	ASSQDGQGNYEQY
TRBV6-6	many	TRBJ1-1	ASSSTGQKNTEAF
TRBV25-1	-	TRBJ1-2	ASSGIGQGNYGYT
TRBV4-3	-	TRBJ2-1	ASSQELTNNNEQF
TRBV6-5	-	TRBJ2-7	ASSLTSGLPYEQY
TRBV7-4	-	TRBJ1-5	ASSNRVDQPQH
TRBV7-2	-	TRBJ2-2	ASSLSGTGISGELF
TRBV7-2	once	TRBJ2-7	ASSLVTSGSRSAYEQY
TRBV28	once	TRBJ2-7	ASSPGRGGYEQY
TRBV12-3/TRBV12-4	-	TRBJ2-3	ASNPGLDTQY
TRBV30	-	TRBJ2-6	AWSVQGEIRHNQTSGANVLT
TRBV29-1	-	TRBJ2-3	SCTSGRTDTQY
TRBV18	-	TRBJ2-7	ASSPPGTSGRTYEQY
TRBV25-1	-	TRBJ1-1	ASSDELQALGAF
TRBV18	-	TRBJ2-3	ASSPGDGLATDTQY
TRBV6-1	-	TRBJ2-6	ASSASGGSSGANVLT
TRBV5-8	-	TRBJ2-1	ASSLGSGRSHEQF
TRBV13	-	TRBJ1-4	ASSLAGQAEEKLF
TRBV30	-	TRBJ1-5	AWSVQLGNQPQH
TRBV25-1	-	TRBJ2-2	ASSERTGVNTGELF
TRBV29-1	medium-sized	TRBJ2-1	SVRTSGSPNEQF
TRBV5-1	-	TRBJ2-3	ASSRRDRGTDTQY
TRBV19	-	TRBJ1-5	ASSFSSNQPQH
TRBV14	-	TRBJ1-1	ASSQEPVLDTEAF
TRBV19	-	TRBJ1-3	ASSRQVSGNTIY
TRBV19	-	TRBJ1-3	ASEPGQGYGKGRNTIY
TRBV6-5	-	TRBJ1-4	ASRPTGGFEKLF
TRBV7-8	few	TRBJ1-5	ASSLGTGSNNQPQH
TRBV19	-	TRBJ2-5	ASSIRGSGSSQETQY
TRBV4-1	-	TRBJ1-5	ASSQDSGAQPQH
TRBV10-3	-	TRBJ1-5	AIWAGGFDQPQH
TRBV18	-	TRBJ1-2	ASSPGRNPGTGDGYT
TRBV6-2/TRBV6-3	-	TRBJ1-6	ASSYRGPLNSPLH
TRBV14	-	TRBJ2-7	ASSPTGIEQY
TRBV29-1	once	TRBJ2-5	SVDRVGRETQY
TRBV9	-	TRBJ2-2	ASSLRGEGGELF
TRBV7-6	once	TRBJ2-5	ASSPLRETQY
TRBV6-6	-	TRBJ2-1	ASSYLLAGNEQF
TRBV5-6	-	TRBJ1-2	ASSLSRYGYT
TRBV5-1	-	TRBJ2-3	ASSLRNRDGTDTQY
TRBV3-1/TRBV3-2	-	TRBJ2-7	ASRRAGGAYEQY
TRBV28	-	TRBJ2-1	ASSSGSATYNEQF
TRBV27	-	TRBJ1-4	ASSPPDRANEKLF
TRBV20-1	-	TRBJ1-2	SASLAGSAGAGGYT
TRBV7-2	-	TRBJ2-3	ASLLSPVDTQY
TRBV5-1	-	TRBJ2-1	ASSFEPGTDTYNEQF
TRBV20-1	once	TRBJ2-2	SASLASGGGELF
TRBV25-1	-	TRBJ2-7	ASSGSVSYEQY
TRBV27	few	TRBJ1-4	ASSYSQGANEKLF
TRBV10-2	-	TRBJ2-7	ASSGSGKGVDEQY
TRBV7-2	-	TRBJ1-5	ASSLVEGQPQH
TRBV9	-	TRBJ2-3	ASSVGTSTDTQY
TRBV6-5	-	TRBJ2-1	ASRGLAGGGHEQF